The 9 T cell receptor beta chains presented below share a single source sample, sequenced in a study of CD8 T cells in ankylosing spondylitis (dated by TCRdb to 2016 to 2017). Libraries were prepared through 5' RACE. For sequencing, an Illumina HiSeq 2500 was employed. TCRdb itself trimmed the public reads at Q25 with fastp, ran MiXCR and retained productive beta chains. Under each unique CDR3 protein, matching rows form one entry showing the most common genes and DNA. The sample data list a few hundred thousand distinct CDR3 sequences, and 9.5% to 13% of these were observed just once. Roughly 9.2% of the sample goes to the ten largest clones. The specimen sequenced was blood, either unsorted or a sorted T cell fraction (not recorded which). These receptors were collected from a female donor with ankylosing spondylitis or in good health (not recorded which).

In this sample, this clonotype turned up many times. The chain links TRBV28 to TRBJ2-7, with TRBD1 as a possible D gene (6 bases). The germline V gene encodes CDR1 MDHEN and CDR2 SYDVKM. Trimming shortened V by 7 bases and J by 3 bases, and 19 bases separated the two germline ends. This CDR3 has 15 residues. The CDR3 spells CASTAPGQGSYEQYF. DNA of the CDR3: TGTGCCAGCACAGCCCCGGGGCAGGGGAGCTACGAGCAGTACTTC.

The sample holds many counts of this clonotype. The rearrangement joins TRBV15 to TRBJ2-4; D remains unclear. CDR3 length: 13 residues. Deletions cut 8 bases from V and 1 base from J, with 9 bases between. CDR1 LNHNV and CDR2 YYDKDF come from the germline V gene (reference sequence). CDR3 residues: CATRMVAKNIQYF. CDR3 coding DNA: TGTGCCACCCGAATGGTTGCCAAAAACATTCAGTACTTC.

This chain links TRBV20-1 with TRBJ2-7, with 9 bases fitting TRBD1. V lost 4 bases to trimming and J lost 5 bases; unmatched junction nucleotides: 12. This CDR3 spans 15 amino acids. Germline V gives CDR1 DFQATT, CDR2 SNEGSKA (reference sequence). This chain's CDR3 is CSAIPLGTGSNEQYF. The CDR3 coding sequence is TGCAGTGCTATCCCCCTCGGGACAGGGTCGAACGAGCAGTACTTC.

J is TRBJ1-6 and V is TRBV28; D remains ambiguous. The CDR3 length is 14 residues. The V gene lost 5 bases and the J gene lost 6 bases, with 11 bases spanning the gap. The V gene's germline CDR1 is MDHEN and CDR2 SYDVKM. CDR3: CASSGETGNSPLHF. CDR3 DNA: TGTGCCAGCAGTGGAGAGACGGGTAATTCACCCCTCCACTTT.

In this sample, this clonotype turned up many times. The chain combines TRBV7-9 with TRBJ2-1, with 7 bases matching TRBD2. The CDR3 has 14 residues. Trimming removed 11 bases from V and 8 bases from J; junction bases left unmatched: 15. The germline CDR1 and CDR2 sequences are SEHNR and FQNEAQ (reference sequence). CDR3 sequence (DNA): TGTGCCTTAGGAGCGGGGACCTACCGGGATGAGCAGTTCTTC. Its translation is CALGAGTYRDEQFF. Using reference TRBV7-9 and TRBJ2-1 for the parts outside the CDR3, the full variable domain is DTGVSQNPRHKITKRGQNVTFRCDPISEHNRLYWYRQTLGQGPEFLTYFQNEAQLEKSRLLSDRFSAERPKGSFSTLEIQRTEQGDSAMYLCALGAGTYRDEQFFGPGTRLTVL.

This clonotype was seen a few times. The V gene is TRBV11-1, the J gene TRBJ2-7; TRBD2 matches at 11 bases. CDR1 SGHAT and CDR2 FQDESV come from the germline V gene (reference sequence). V dropped 5 bases and J dropped 4; count of bases not matched to a gene: 16. The CDR3 runs to 18 residues. The CDR3 bases are TGTGCCAGCAGCCAAGGACAGAGAGGACTAGCGGGTATATACGAGCAGTACTTC. Its translation: CASSQGQRGLAGIYEQYF.

This clonotype was found many times. The chain uses TRBV4-1 and TRBJ1-2; D is unresolved. The ends were cut back, 2 bases at V and 4 bases at J, with 8 bases in the middle. The germline gives CDR1 MGHRA, CDR2 YSYEKL. This CDR3 is built from 13 residues. The DNA of the CDR3 is TGCGCCAGCAGCCAACTGGGTCTCTATGGCTACACCTTC. As protein: CASSQLGLYGYTF.

This clonotype was observed a few times. The chain links TRBV5-1 to TRBJ2-3, with D tentatively TRBD2 (6 bases). Germline CDR1 reads SGHRS; CDR2 reads YFSETQ. The CDR3 has 16 residues. Between the trimmed V and J ends, which lost 6 bases and 0 bases, there was a span of 17 bases. CDR3 DNA sequence: TGCGCCAGCATCCCGGCGGCGGGGTCGAGCACAGATACGCAGTATTTT. This translates into CASIPAAGSSTDTQYF. The complete variable domain, with remaining parts taken from reference TRBV5-1 and TRBJ2-3, reads KAGVTQTPRYLIKTRGQQVTLSCSPISGHRSVSWYQQTPGQGLQFLFEYFSETQRNKGNFPGRFSGRQFSNSRSEMNVSTLELGDSALYLCASIPAAGSSTDTQYFGPGTRLTVL.

This clonotype was observed a few times. The chain has TRBV6-5 and TRBJ2-1; 8 positions agree with TRBD1. This CDR3 has 15 amino acids. Germline-derived CDR1 and CDR2 are MNHEY and SVGAGI. V gave up 4 bases and J gave up 7 bases; unmatched junction bases: 9. In DNA form, the CDR3 reads TGTGCCAGCAGTTTTCGGGACAGGCCCCTTAATGAGCAGTTCTTC. Its translation is CASSFRDRPLNEQFF.